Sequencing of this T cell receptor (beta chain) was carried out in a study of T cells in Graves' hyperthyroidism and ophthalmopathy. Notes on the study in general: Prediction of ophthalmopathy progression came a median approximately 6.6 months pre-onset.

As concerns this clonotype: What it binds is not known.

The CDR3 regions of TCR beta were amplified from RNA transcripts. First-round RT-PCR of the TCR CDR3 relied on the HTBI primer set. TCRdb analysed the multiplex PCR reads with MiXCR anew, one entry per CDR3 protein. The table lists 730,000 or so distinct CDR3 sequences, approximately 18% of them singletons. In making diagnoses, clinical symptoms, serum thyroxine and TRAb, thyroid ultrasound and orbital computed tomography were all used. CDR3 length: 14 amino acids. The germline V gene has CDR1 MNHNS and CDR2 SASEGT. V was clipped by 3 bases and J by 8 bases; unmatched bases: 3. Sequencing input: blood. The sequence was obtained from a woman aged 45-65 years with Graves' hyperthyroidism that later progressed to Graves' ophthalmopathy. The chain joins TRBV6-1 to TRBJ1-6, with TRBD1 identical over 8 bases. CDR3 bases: TGTGCCAGCAGTGACGGGGACAGGTATTCACCCCTCCACTTT. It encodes CASSDGDRYSPLHF.